This T cell receptor beta chain was identified in a study of blood T cells in healthy people across ages. The overall study: About one barcoded beta molecule was captured per two T cells (by template switching). The study's findings and limits: The unsorted PBMCs prevented any conclusive comparison of naive versus antigen-experienced cells.

A second PCR, run for roughly 7 to 11 cycles, used a sample-barcoded 5' primer plus a J-beta primer mix. A template-switch adaptor that had 12 random nucleotides put a tag on each cDNA molecule. Each CDR3 protein is one row after TCRdb ran MiXCR on the 5' RACE reads. The sample carries hundreds of thousands of distinct CDR3 sequences, about 30% recorded once. Every sample yielded at least 6.5 million isolated PBMCs. Germline values: CDR1 SGHRS, CDR2 YFSETQ. The CDR3 spans 17 residues. The germline V and J ends were trimmed by 3 bases and 5 bases, with 23 bases remaining between them. Turning to this clonotype: Its target is not known. This may stem from a read error, because a much larger clone lies one nucleotide away.

The V call is TRBV5-1, the J call TRBJ2-5; possibly TRBD2 for D (5 bases). The sample was blood. The TCR sequence derives from an elderly woman in good health. CDR3 protein: CASSSGSGPTTGETQYF. The CDR3 nucleotides read TGCGCCAGCAGCTCGGGGAGTGGACCCACCACGGGGGAGACCCAGTACTTC.